Listed below are T cell receptor beta chains from one sample, sequenced in a study of shared clonotypes between healthy human individuals. Clones were read by immunoSEQ multiplex PCR, and TCRdb kept only the in-frame ones, dropping some. Of about 2.3 million clones listed, over 85% were seen once; the top ten hold 0.39%. The sequencing sample was made of naive CD4+ T cells from PBMCs. The receptors derive from a man in his late teens or twenties in good health. Some clones in this sample may be carry-over from other donors' samples. Both conserved end residues are part of each CDR3. The D gene is left open where the match is weak. Where a row states a size, it is once, few, many or the class of an expanded clone; other rows omit it.

clone size: NA
D gene: NA
J gene: TRBJ1-4
V gene: TRBV6-5
CDR3 protein: CASSEAGSEKLFF
CDR3 DNA: TGTGCCAGCAGCGAAGCAGGGTCGGAAAAACTGTTTTTT

clone size: NA
D gene: NA
J gene: TRBJ1-2
V gene: TRBV28
CDR3 protein: CASSLTFYGYTF
CDR3 DNA: TGTGCCAGCAGTTTAACTTTTTATGGCTACACCTTC

clone size: once
D gene: NA
J gene: TRBJ2-7
V gene: TRBV7-9
CDR3 protein: CASSFGDGAKEQYF
CDR3 DNA: TGTGCCAGCAGCTTTGGGGACGGAGCTAAAGAGCAGTACTTC

clone size: NA
D gene: NA
J gene: TRBJ2-7
V gene: TRBV5-4
CDR3 protein: CASSPTTGTYSYEQYF
CDR3 DNA: TGTGCCAGCAGCCCAACCACAGGGACTTACTCCTACGAGCAGTACTTC

clone size: NA
D gene: NA
J gene: TRBJ2-7
V gene: TRBV25-1
CDR3 protein: CASSDTTWQATYEQYF
CDR3 DNA: TGTGCCAGCAGTGATACTACTTGGCAGGCGACCTACGAGCAGTACTTC

clone size: NA
D gene: TRBD1
J gene: TRBJ2-2
V gene: TRBV7-6
CDR3 protein: CASSSITGEGTGELFF
CDR3 DNA: TGTGCCAGCAGCTCCATTACAGGGGAAGGAACCGGGGAGCTGTTTTTT

clone size: few
D gene: NA
J gene: TRBJ2-1
V gene: TRBV7-6
CDR3 protein: CASSGGRGAGYNEQFF
CDR3 DNA: TGTGCCAGCAGCGGGGGACGCGGGGCGGGTTACAATGAGCAGTTCTTC

clone size: NA
D gene: TRBD1
J gene: TRBJ1-1
V gene: TRBV5-1
CDR3 protein: CASSLITGGYGKAFF
CDR3 DNA: TGCGCCAGCAGTCTAATTACAGGGGGTTATGGAAAAGCTTTCTTT

clone size: NA
D gene: TRBD1
J gene: TRBJ2-5
V gene: TRBV7-9
CDR3 protein: CASSLALGQGRGETQYF
CDR3 DNA: TGTGCCAGCAGCTTAGCGCTGGGACAGGGAAGGGGAGAGACCCAGTACTTC

clone size: NA
D gene: NA
J gene: TRBJ1-1
V gene: TRBV5-4
CDR3 protein: CASSRALQQEGTEAFF
CDR3 DNA: TGTGCCAGCAGCCGGGCCCTTCAGCAGGAAGGCACTGAAGCTTTCTTT

clone size: NA
D gene: NA
J gene: TRBJ1-5
V gene: TRBV2
CDR3 protein: CASSGRERLSNQPQHF
CDR3 DNA: TGTGCCAGCAGTGGACGGGAAAGACTTAGCAATCAGCCCCAGCATTTT

clone size: NA
D gene: TRBD1
J gene: TRBJ1-1
V gene: TRBV7-2
CDR3 protein: CASSPRTGNTEAFF
CDR3 DNA: TGTGCCAGCAGCCCACGGACAGGGAACACTGAAGCTTTCTTT

clone size: NA
D gene: NA
J gene: TRBJ1-1
V gene: TRBV6-6
CDR3 protein: CASSYPENIGDSQAFF
CDR3 DNA: TGTGCCAGCAGTTACCCGGAAAACATCGGAGACAGCCAAGCTTTCTTT

clone size: NA
D gene: NA
J gene: TRBJ1-1
V gene: TRBV9
CDR3 protein: CASSAEERAGTEAFF
CDR3 DNA: TGTGCCAGCAGTGCGGAGGAACGGGCCGGCACTGAAGCTTTCTTT

clone size: NA
D gene: TRBD1
J gene: TRBJ1-2
V gene: TRBV6-6
CDR3 protein: CASRGTGTANGYTF
CDR3 DNA: TGTGCCAGCAGAGGTACCGGGACAGCTAATGGCTACACCTTC

clone size: NA
D gene: TRBD2
J gene: TRBJ2-1
V gene: TRBV28
CDR3 protein: CASSTSGLAGDARSEQFF
CDR3 DNA: TGTGCCAGCAGTACCTCGGGACTAGCGGGAGATGCCCGAAGTGAGCAGTTCTTC

clone size: NA
D gene: NA
J gene: TRBJ2-5
V gene: TRBV5-1
CDR3 protein: CASSWENQETQYF
CDR3 DNA: TGCGCCAGCAGTTGGGAGAACCAAGAGACCCAGTACTTC

clone size: NA
D gene: TRBD1
J gene: TRBJ1-1
V gene: TRBV14
CDR3 protein: CASSQTGTGGTEAFF
CDR3 DNA: TGTGCCAGCAGCCAAACCGGGACAGGGGGCACTGAAGCTTTCTTT